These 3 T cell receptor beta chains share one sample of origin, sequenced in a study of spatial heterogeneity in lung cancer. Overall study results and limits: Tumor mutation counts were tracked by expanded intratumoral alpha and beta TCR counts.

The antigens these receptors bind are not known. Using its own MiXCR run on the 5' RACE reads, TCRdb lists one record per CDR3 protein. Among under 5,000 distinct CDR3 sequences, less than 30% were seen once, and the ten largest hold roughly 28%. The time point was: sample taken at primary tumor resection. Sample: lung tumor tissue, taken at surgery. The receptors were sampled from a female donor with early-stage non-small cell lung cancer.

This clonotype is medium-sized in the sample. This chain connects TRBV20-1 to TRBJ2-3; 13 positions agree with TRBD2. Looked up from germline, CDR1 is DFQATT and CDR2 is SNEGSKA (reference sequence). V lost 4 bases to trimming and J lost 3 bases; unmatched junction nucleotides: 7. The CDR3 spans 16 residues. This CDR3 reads CSATRLAGGYTDTQYF. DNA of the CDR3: TGCAGTGCTACCCGACTAGCGGGGGGATATACAGATACGCAGTATTTT.

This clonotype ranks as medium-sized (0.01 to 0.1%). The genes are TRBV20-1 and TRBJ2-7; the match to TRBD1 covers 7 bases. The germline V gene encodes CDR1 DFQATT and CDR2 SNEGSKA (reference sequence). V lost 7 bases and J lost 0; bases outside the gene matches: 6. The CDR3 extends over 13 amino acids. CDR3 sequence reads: CSVLQGLSYEQYF. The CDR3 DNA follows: TGCAGTGTCCTACAGGGGCTCTCCTACGAGCAGTACTTC.

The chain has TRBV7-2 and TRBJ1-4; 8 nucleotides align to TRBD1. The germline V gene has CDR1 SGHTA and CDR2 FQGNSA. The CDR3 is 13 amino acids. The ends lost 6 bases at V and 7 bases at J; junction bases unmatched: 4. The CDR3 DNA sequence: TGTGCCAGCAGAAAAGGACAGGGTGAAAAACTGTTTTTT. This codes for CASRKGQGEKLFF.